Below are 19 T cell receptor beta chains sequenced from a single sample in a study of regulatory and conventional T cells in RAG deficiency. The data were produced by immunoSEQ multiplex PCR, yet TCRdb's version contains in-frame clones alone and is incomplete. The data show about 30,000 clones, 90% to 97% seen once. Genomic DNA came from blood conventional CD4+ T cells gated CD25-low CD127-high. The same data also contributed to another study, on regulatory T cells. From that second work: Amplification used 52 TRBV primers and 13 TRBJ primers.

Specimen: CD25- CD4+ T cells sorted from blood. The receptor set was obtained from a human donor in good health.

The V gene is TRBV6-5, the J gene TRBJ1-2; tentatively, D is TRBD1 (5 bases). Trimming left V 2 bases short and J 2 bases short, with 9 bases between. The germline gives CDR1 MNHEY, CDR2 SVGAGI. The CDR3 has 14 amino acids. Here the CDR3 DNA reads TGTGCCAGCAGTTACACCCGACAGAACTATGGCTACACCTTC. Amino acid sequence: CASSYTRQNYGYTF.

This chain links TRBV25-1 with TRBJ2-1; D is perhaps TRBD2 (7 bases). There are 15 residues in the CDR3. Trimming shortened V by 2 bases and J by 8 bases, and 16 bases separated the two germline ends. Germline V lookup: CDR1 MGHDK, CDR2 SYGVNS. The DNA of the CDR3 is TGTGCCAGCAGTGAACTCGGGGGGCCGTTGGATGAGCAGTTCTTC. It is translated as CASSELGGPLDEQFF. The whole variable domain, filled in from reference TRBV25-1 and TRBJ2-1, reads EADIYQTPRYLVIGTGKKITLECSQTMGHDKMYWYQQDPGMELHLIHYSYGVNSTEKGDLSSESTVSRIRTEHFPLTLESARPSHTSQYLCASSELGGPLDEQFFGPGTRLTVL.

The V gene is TRBV5-1, the J gene TRBJ2-5; TRBD2 matches 9 bases. With 0 bases clipped from V and 5 bases from J, the junction kept 8 bases outside the gene matches. The length of the CDR3 is 16 residues. Germline values: CDR1 SGHRS, CDR2 YFSETQ. CDR3 nucleotide sequence: TGCGCCAGCAGCTTGGGAGCTAGCGGGGTAGTGGAGACCCAGTACTTC. It is translated as CASSLGASGVVETQYF.

V usage is TRBV12-5 and J usage is TRBJ1-1; a possible D gene is TRBD1 (5 bases). Germline loops: CDR1 LGHNT, CDR2 FRNRAP. The CDR3 runs to 15 residues. Trimming left V 6 bases short and J 6 bases short, with 20 bases between. The CDR3 loop is CASGLISGVRAEAFF. In nucleotides, the CDR3 is TGTGCTAGTGGCCTCATATCGGGGGTTCGGGCTGAAGCTTTCTTT.

V usage is TRBV19 and J usage is TRBJ1-4; 7 bases match TRBD1. Germline V gene data show CDR1 as LNHDA and CDR2 as SQIVND (reference sequence). The V segment lost 3 bases and the J segment 7 bases; nucleotides outside the gene matches: 5. This CDR3 is built from 14 residues. The DNA of the CDR3 is TGTGCCAGTAGTATCGGGACAGTCTTTGAAAAACTGTTTTTT. This translates into CASSIGTVFEKLFF.

J is TRBJ2-7 and V is TRBV29-1, with 7 positions matching TRBD2. Germline loops: CDR1 SQVTM, CDR2 ANQGSEA. The ends lost 0 bases at V and 3 bases at J; junction bases unmatched: 11. The CDR3 is 16 residues long. The CDR3 region is CSVEDTRTSANYEQYF. In DNA form, the CDR3 reads TGCAGCGTTGAAGATACACGGACTAGTGCCAACTACGAGCAGTACTTC.

As for this clone: Sequence at one end of the junction differs from germline and may be a read error. The V call is TRBV2, the J call TRBJ2-1, with 11 bases matching TRBD2. The CDR3 loop spans 18 amino acids. Germline CDR1 SNHLY, CDR2 FYNNEI. In DNA, the CDR3 is TGTGCCAGCAGTGAAGCCGGTCTAGCGGGGGGACTCTACGATGAGCAGTTCTTC. It encodes CASSEAGLAGGLYDEQFF.

J is TRBJ2-3 and V is TRBV4-1, with a tentative D call TRBD1 (5 bases). The ends were cut back, 1 base at V and 6 bases at J, with 20 bases in the middle. The CDR3 contains 17 residues. The germline gives CDR1 MGHRA, CDR2 YSYEKL. Written as DNA, the CDR3 is TGCGCCAGCAGCCAAGGCCATTTAAGGGGTCGGGCGGATACGCAGTATTTT. It codes for CASSQGHLRGRADTQYF.

This clone was observed once. CDR3 in DNA: TGTGCCAGCAGCTTATCTGCGCAGGGGGCCGGGGAGACCCAGTACTTC. This sequence encodes CASSLSAQGAGETQYF. The gene calls are TRBV7-6 and TRBJ2-5; 8 bases are a match to TRBD1. CDR3 length equals 16 residues. Per the germline V gene, CDR1 is SGHVS and CDR2 is FNYEAQ. Trimming at V came to 2 bases and at J to 5 bases, leaving 10 bases not matched to a gene.

In DNA, the CDR3 is TGTGCCACCAGCAGGGGCCGGCACCTTATGAACACTGAAGCTTTCTTT. This codes for CATSRGRHLMNTEAFF. The chain combines TRBV15 with TRBJ1-1; D is uncertain. V was cut by 3 bases and J by 0 bases, with 14 bases left in between. This CDR3 contains 16 residues. Looked up from germline, CDR1 is LNHNV and CDR2 is YYDKDF (reference sequence).

Concerning this clone: The junction and the germline gene differ at one end; a read error may be behind it. The chain carries TRBV7-2 and TRBJ2-1, with 8 bases identical to TRBD1. Germline V gene lookup returns CDR1 SGHTA and CDR2 FQGNSA. This CDR3 has 12 amino acids. CDR3 sequence: CASSPTRDRLVF. The CDR3 nucleotides are TGTGCCAGCAGCCCGACGAGGGACAGGCTCGTCTTC. The full variable domain, completed using reference TRBV7-2 and TRBJ2-1, is GAGVSQSPSNKVTEKGKDVELRCDPISGHTALYWYRQSLGQGLEFLIYFQGNSAPDKSGLPSDRFSAERTGGSVSTLTIQRTQQEDSAVYLCASSPTRDRLVFGPGTRLTVL.

The J gene is TRBJ2-7, the V gene TRBV5-1; weak D call: TRBD2 (6 bases). This CDR3 region has 11 residues. The V and J ends lost 4 bases and 7 bases respectively, with 9 bases between them. Germline V gene lookup returns CDR1 SGHRS and CDR2 YFSETQ. The CDR3 DNA follows: TGCGCCAGCAGCCTGGAGGGGGAGCAGTACTTC. It encodes CASSLEGEQYF.

The V call is TRBV7-9, the J call TRBJ2-1; D perhaps matches TRBD2 (6 bases). The length of the CDR3 is 15 residues. Germline values: CDR1 SEHNR, CDR2 FQNEAQ (reference sequence). V lost 6 bases and J 6 bases, leaving 18 bases between the germline ends. CDR3 sequence reads: CASRPTSLLGNEQFF. Here the CDR3 DNA reads TGTGCCAGCAGACCTACTAGCTTGTTGGGCAATGAGCAGTTCTTC. Combining the CDR3 with reference TRBV7-9 and TRBJ2-1 gives the whole variable domain DTGVSQNPRHKITKRGQNVTFRCDPISEHNRLYWYRQTLGQGPEFLTYFQNEAQLEKSRLLSDRFSAERPKGSFSTLEIQRTEQGDSAMYLCASRPTSLLGNEQFFGPGTRLTVL.

This rearrangement joins TRBV7-9 to TRBJ2-7; 11 bases are a match to TRBD2. Unmatched junction bases numbered 11, after V lost 2 bases and J lost 2 bases. Germline assignment: CDR1 SEHNR and CDR2 FQNEAQ (reference sequence). The CDR3 loop spans 18 amino acids. The CDR3 sequence: CASSLTSGRLVEPYEQYF. CDR3 nucleotides: TGTGCCAGCAGCTTAACTAGCGGGAGACTTGTTGAACCCTACGAGCAGTACTTC.

This clone showed up just once. This chain joins TRBV7-3 and TRBJ2-7; a weak D match, TRBD1 (6 bases). Trimming took off 7 bases at V and 4 bases at J, with 14 bases between the two ends. The CDR3 has 13 amino acids. Germline loops: CDR1 SGHTA, CDR2 FQGTGA. CDR3 sequence reads: CASTAGTKYEQYF. The CDR3 DNA is TGTGCCAGCACCGCCGGGACAAAATACGAGCAGTACTTC.

The chain combines TRBV19 with TRBJ2-5; D possibly corresponds to TRBD2 (6 bases). The CDR3 loop spans 14 amino acids. Germline V gives CDR1 LNHDA, CDR2 SQIVND (reference sequence). V was pared by 8 bases and J by 2 bases, with 15 bases between. CDR3 DNA: TGTGCCAGTCGCCGGACTGGACTACAAGAGACCCAGTACTTC. The encoded protein is CASRRTGLQETQYF. The full variable domain, its missing parts supplied by reference TRBV19 and TRBJ2-5, is DGGITQSPKYLFRKEGQNVTLSCEQNLNHDAMYWYRQDPGQGLRLIYYSQIVNDFQKGDIAEGYSVSREKKESFPLTVTSAQKNPTAFYLCASRRTGLQETQYFGPGTRLLVL.

In its sample, this clone was seen once. The chain links TRBV2 to TRBJ2-7, with TRBD1 as a possible D gene (5 bases). The CDR3 is made up of 14 amino acids. Looked up from germline, CDR1 is SNHLY and CDR2 is FYNNEI. Between the trimmed V and J ends, which lost 8 bases and 9 bases, there was a span of 23 bases. CDR3 protein: CASPCPDSRIGQYF. CDR3 coding DNA: TGTGCCAGCCCCTGCCCCGACAGCCGTATTGGGCAGTACTTC.

V and J are TRBV29-1 and TRBJ2-3; D perhaps matches TRBD1 (5 bases). The germline V gene encodes CDR1 SQVTM and CDR2 ANQGSEA. V lost 6 bases and J 3 bases, leaving 13 bases between the germline ends. This CDR3 region has 13 residues. The CDR3 loop is CSVGLSRTDTQYF. CDR3 nucleotide sequence: TGCAGCGTGGGGCTCTCAAGGACAGATACGCAGTATTTT.

The chain uses TRBV18 and TRBJ1-5; D possibly corresponds to TRBD1 (5 bases). Germline values: CDR1 KGHSH, CDR2 LQKENI. The CDR3 covers 15 residues. The V gene lost 2 bases and the J gene lost 0 bases, with 8 bases spanning the gap. The CDR3 DNA reads as TGTGCCAGCTCACCATTGCAGGGTAGCAATCAGCCCCAGCATTTT. Its protein product is CASSPLQGSNQPQHF.